This T cell receptor (beta chain) originates from a study of T cell repertoires in cytomegalovirus infection. Across the study: Peptides in the study included HLA-C-restricted and HLA-B-restricted CMV epitopes. The public TCR beta signatures pointed to both CMV infection and matching HLA type. The study's findings and limits: Across the ex vivo response, the dominant clonotypes were HLA-C-restricted CMV-specific TCR beta clonotypes. Cumulative public TCR beta family frequency identified carriers of CMV plus the relevant HLA.

TCRdb re-derived calls from the reads in MiXCR, one entry per CDR3 protein. The sample includes 450,000 to 600,000 distinct CDR3 sequences, 42% of them seen just once. A note on this clonotype: What it binds is not known.

The CDR3 has 16 residues. Germline values: CDR1 SEHNR, CDR2 FQNEAQ (reference sequence). With V trimmed by 5 bases and J by 6 bases, 12 bases remained unmatched. This TCR was sampled from a human donor in good health (CMV status not recorded). Some clones in this sample may be carry-over from other donors' samples. The V gene is TRBV7-9, the J gene TRBJ2-7; TRBD2 matches 11 bases. Sequenced here: cultured PBMCs, sampled from culture after CMV antigen stimulation. The CDR3 sequence: CASSASGRHQRGEQYF. The CDR3 coding sequence is TGTGCCAGCAGCGCTAGCGGGAGGCACCAACGGGGCGAGCAGTACTTC.